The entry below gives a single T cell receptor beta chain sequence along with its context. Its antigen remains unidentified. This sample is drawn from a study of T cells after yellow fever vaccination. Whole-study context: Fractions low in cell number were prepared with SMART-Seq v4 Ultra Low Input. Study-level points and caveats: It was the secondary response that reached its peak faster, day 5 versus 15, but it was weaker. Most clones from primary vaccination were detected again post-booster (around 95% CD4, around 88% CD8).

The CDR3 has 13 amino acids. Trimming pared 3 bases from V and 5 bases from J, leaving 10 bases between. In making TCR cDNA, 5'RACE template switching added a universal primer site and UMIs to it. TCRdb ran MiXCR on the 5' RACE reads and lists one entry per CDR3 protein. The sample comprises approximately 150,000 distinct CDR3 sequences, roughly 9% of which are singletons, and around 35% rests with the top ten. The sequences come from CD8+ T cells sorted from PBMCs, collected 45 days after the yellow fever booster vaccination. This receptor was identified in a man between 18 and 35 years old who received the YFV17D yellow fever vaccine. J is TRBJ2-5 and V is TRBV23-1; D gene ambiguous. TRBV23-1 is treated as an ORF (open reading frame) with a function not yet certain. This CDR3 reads CASSQEVLETQYF. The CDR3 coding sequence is TGCGCCAGCAGTCAGGAAGTTCTTGAGACCCAGTACTTC.